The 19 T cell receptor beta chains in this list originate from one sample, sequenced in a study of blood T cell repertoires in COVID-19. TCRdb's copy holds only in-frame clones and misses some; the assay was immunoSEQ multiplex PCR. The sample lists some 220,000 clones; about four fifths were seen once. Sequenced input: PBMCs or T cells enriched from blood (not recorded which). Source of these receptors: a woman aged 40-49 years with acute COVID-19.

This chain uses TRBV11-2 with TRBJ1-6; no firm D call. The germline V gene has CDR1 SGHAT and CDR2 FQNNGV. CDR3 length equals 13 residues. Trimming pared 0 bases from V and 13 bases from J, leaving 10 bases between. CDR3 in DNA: TGTGCCAGCAGCTTAGAGAGAGGTCGGCCCCTCCACTTT. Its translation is CASSLERGRPLHF.

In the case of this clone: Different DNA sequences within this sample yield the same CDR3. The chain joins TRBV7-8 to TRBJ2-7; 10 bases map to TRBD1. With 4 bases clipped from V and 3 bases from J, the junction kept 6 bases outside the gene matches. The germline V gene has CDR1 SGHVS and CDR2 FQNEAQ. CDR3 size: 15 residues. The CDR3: CASSSGTGDYYEQYF. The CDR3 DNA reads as TGTGCCAGCAGCTCAGGGACAGGGGATTACTACGAGCAGTACTTC.

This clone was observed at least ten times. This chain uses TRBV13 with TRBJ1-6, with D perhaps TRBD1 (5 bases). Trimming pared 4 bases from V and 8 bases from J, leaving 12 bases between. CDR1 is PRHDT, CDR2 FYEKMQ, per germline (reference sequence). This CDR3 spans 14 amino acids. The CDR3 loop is CASSSRTLYSPLHF. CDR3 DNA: TGTGCCAGCAGCTCCCGGACACTTTATTCACCCCTCCACTTT.

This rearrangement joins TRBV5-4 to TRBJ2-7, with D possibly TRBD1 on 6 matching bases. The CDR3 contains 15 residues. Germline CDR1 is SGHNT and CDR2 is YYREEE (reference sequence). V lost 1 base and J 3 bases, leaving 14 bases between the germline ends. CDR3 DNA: TGTGCCAGCAGCTTGTCAACAGGGTCTAGCTACGAGCAGTACTTC. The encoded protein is CASSLSTGSSYEQYF.

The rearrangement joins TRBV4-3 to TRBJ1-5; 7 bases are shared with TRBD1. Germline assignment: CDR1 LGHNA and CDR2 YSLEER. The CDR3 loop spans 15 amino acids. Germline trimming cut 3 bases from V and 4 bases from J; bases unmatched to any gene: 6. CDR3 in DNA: TGCGCCAGCAGCCAGTACAGGGGAACAAATCAGCCCCAGCATTTT. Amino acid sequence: CASSQYRGTNQPQHF.

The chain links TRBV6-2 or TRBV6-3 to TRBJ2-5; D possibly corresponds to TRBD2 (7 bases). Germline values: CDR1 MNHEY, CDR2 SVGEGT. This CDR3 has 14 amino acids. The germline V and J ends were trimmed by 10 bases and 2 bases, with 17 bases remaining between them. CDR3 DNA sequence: TGTGCCACCAGCGAGGGGGGGGCACAAGAGACCCAGTACTTC. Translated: CATSEGGAQETQYF.

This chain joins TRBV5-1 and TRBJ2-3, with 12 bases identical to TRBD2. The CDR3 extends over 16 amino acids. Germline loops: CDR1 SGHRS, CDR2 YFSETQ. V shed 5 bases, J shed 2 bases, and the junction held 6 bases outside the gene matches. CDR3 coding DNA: TGCGCCAGCAGGCGGACTAGCGGGGAGCCCACAGATACGCAGTATTTT. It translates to CASRRTSGEPTDTQYF.

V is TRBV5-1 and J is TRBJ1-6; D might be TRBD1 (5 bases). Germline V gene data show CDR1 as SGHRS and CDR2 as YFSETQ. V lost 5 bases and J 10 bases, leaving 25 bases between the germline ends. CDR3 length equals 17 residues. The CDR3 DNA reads TGCGCCAGCAGACGGTCTGCAACACAATCGGGGGACTCACCCCTCCACTTT. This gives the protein CASRRSATQSGDSPLHF.

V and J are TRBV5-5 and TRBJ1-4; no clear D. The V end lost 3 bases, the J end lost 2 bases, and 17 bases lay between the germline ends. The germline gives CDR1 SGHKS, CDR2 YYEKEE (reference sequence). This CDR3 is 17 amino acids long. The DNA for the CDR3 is TGTGCCAGCAGCTCTAGTTGGCAATCGGCGACTAATGAAAAACTGTTTTTT. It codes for CASSSSWQSATNEKLFF.

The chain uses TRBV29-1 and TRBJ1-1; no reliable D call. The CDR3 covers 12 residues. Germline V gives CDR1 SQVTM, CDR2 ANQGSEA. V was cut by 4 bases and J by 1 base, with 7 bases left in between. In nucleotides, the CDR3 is TGCAGCGTTGCCCCGAGGAACACTGAAGCTTTCTTT. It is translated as CSVAPRNTEAFF.

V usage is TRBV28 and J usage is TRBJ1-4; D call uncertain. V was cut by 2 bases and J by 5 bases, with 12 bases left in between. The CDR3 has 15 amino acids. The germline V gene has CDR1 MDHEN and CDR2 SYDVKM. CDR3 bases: TGTGCCAGCAGTTTAGGAGGACTGACCAATGAAAAACTGTTTTTT. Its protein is CASSLGGLTNEKLFF.

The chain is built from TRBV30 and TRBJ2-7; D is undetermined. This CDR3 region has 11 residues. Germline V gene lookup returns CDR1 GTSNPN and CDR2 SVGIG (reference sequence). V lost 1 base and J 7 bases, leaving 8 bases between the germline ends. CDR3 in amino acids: CAWSALVEQYF. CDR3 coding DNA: TGTGCCTGGAGTGCTTTAGTTGAGCAGTACTTC.

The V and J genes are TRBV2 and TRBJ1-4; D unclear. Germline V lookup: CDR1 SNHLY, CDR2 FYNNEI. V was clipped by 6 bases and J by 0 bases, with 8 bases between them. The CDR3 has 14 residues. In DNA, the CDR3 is TGTGCCAGCAGGAAAAGCCCAACTAATGAAAAACTGTTTTTT. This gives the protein CASRKSPTNEKLFF.

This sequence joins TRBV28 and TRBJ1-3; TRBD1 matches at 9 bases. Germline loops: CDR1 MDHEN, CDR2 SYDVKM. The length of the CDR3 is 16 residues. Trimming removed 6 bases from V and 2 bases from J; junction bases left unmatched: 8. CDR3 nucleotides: TGTGCCAGCAGCCACAGGGGGCGCAACCCTGGAAACACCATATATTTT. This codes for CASSHRGRNPGNTIYF.

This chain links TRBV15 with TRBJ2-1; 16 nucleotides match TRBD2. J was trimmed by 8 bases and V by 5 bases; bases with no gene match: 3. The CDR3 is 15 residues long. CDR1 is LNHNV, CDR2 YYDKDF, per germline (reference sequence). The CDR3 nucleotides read TGTGCCACCAGCGGAGGGACTAGCGGGGGGGATGAGCAGTTCTTC. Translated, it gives CATSGGTSGGDEQFF.

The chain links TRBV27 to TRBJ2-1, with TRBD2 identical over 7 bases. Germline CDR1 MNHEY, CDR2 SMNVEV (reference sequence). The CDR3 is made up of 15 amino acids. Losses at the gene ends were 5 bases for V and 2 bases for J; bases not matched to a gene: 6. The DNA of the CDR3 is TGTGCCAGCAGTAAGAGCGGGACCGCCTACAATGAGCAGTTCTTC. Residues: CASSKSGTAYNEQFF.

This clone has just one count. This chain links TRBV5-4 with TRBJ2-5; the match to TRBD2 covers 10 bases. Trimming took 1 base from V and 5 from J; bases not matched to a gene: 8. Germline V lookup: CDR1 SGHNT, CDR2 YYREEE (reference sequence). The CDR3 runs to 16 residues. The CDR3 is CASSLSSGGALETQYF. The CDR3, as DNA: TGTGCCAGCAGCTTGTCGAGCGGGGGGGCGTTGGAGACCCAGTACTTC.

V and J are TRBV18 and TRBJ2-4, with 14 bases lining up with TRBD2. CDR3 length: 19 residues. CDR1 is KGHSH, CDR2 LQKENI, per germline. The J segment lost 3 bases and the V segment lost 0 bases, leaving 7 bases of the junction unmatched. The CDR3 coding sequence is TGTGCCAGCTCACCACCGGGACTAGCGGGGGTGACGGGCAAAAACATTCAGTACTTC. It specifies CASSPPGLAGVTGKNIQYF.

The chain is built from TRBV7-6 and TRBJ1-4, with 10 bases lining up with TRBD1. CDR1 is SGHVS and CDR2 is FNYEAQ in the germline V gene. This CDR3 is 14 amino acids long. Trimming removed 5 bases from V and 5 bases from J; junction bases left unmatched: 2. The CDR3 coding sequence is TGTGCCAGCAGCATGGACAGGGGGAATGAAAAACTGTTTTTT. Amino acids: CASSMDRGNEKLFF.